This T cell receptor (beta chain) emerged from a study of blood T cell repertoires in COVID-19. Original processing methods: Counts of nucleated cells, estimated from reference gene primer amplification, were obtained. Assay: immunoSEQ multiplex PCR; the TCRdb copy retains only in-frame clones and omits some. V, J and clone size derive from that table, while D and trimming were established from the DNA sequence. The sample lists some 220,000 clones, 83% occurring once. V lost 3 bases, J lost 6 bases, and 1 base stayed unmatched. The germline gives CDR1 MGHDK, CDR2 SYGVNS. CDR3 size: 13 residues. Sequenced sample: peripheral blood. This clonotype originated in a woman younger than 45 with COVID-19, enrolled during active disease. The chain employs TRBV25-1 and TRBJ2-4; 8 bases fit TRBD2. The CDR3 region has the DNA TGTGCCAGCAGTGATCGGGGGGGAAACATTCAGTACTTC. Its translation: CASSDRGGNIQYF. The entire variable domain, with the rest obtained from reference TRBV25-1 and TRBJ2-4, is as follows: EADIYQTPRYLVIGTGKKITLECSQTMGHDKMYWYQQDPGMELHLIHYSYGVNSTEKGDLSSESTVSRIRTEHFPLTLESARPSHTSQYLCASSDRGGNIQYFGAGTRLSVL.